What follows are 9 T cell receptor beta chains derived from one specimen sequenced in a study of shared clonotypes between healthy human individuals. Clones were read by immunoSEQ multiplex PCR, and TCRdb kept only the in-frame ones, dropping some. The sample has about 560,000 clones, roughly four fifths seen once. The sequenced sample was PBMCs. The receptors were gathered from a woman aged 40 to 50 in good health. Some clones in this sample may be carry-over from other donors' samples.

This chain uses TRBV5-1 with TRBJ2-1; TRBD2 matches 9 bases. Trimming removed 2 bases from V and 9 bases from J; junction bases left unmatched: 6. Germline V lookup: CDR1 SGHRS, CDR2 YFSETQ. This CDR3 spans 14 amino acids. CDR3 sequence (DNA): TGCGCCAGCAGCTTTGGCGGGAGGGTATCTGAGCAGTTCTTC. Its protein product is CASSFGGRVSEQFF.

This clone was detected a few times. The CDR3 loop reads CASSIGRGRESNEQFF. The CDR3 DNA is TGTGCCAGTAGTATAGGACGGGGGAGGGAGTCCAATGAGCAGTTCTTC. The V gene is TRBV19, the J gene TRBJ2-1; 7 bases agree with TRBD2. V shed 1 base, J shed 6 bases, and the junction held 9 bases outside the gene matches. The germline V gene has CDR1 LNHDA and CDR2 SQIVND (reference sequence). The CDR3 has 16 amino acids.

This chain connects TRBV9 to TRBJ2-5; TRBD2 aligns across 16 bases. J lost 4 bases, V lost 4 bases, and 13 bases had no gene match. The germline V gene encodes CDR1 SGDLS and CDR2 YYNGEE. CDR3 length equals 19 residues. The CDR3 DNA is TGTGCCAGCAGCCCCCGCCGGGGGACTAGCGGGAGGGGAGGAGAGACCCAGTACTTC. As protein: CASSPRRGTSGRGGETQYF.

A note on this clone: This clone may be a read error of a much larger clone one base away. This same CDR3 is encoded by further DNA sequences in the sample. The chain is built from TRBV4-1 and TRBJ2-7; TRBD1 matches at 7 bases. Per the germline V gene, CDR1 is MGHRA and CDR2 is YSYEKL. This CDR3 has 13 residues. The CDR3 DNA reads as TGTGCCAGCAGCCTAGACAGGGACTACGAGCAGTACTTC. Translation gives CASSLDRDYEQYF.

The J gene is TRBJ2-4, the V gene TRBV29-1, with D tentatively TRBD1 (6 bases). This CDR3 spans 14 amino acids. Germline CDR1 SQVTM, CDR2 ANQGSEA. V dropped 7 bases and J dropped 1 base, with 14 bases sitting between them. For the CDR3, the DNA is TGCAGCGCCGCGTCAGGGGTTGCCAAAAACATTCAGTACTTC. This codes for CSAASGVAKNIQYF.

CDR3 protein: CASSRTGVRTEAFF. CDR3 coding DNA: TGTGCCAGCAGCCGGACAGGGGTAAGGACTGAAGCTTTCTTT. The rearrangement joins TRBV6-5 to TRBJ1-1, with TRBD1 matching over 9 bases. The germline gives CDR1 MNHEY, CDR2 SVGAGI. V shed 6 bases and J 5 bases; nucleotides not matched to a gene: 7. CDR3 length equals 14 residues.

This rearrangement joins TRBV7-2 to TRBJ2-7; TRBD2 aligns across 8 bases. The length of the CDR3 is 13 residues. The ends lost 7 bases at V and 3 bases at J; junction bases unmatched: 5. The germline gives CDR1 SGHTA, CDR2 FQGNSA. The CDR3 is CASNERGHYEQYF. The DNA for the CDR3 is TGTGCCAGCAACGAGCGGGGGCACTACGAGCAGTACTTC.

The genes are TRBV19 and TRBJ1-2; the D is unclear. This CDR3 is 12 amino acids long. The germline V and J ends were trimmed by 4 bases and 4 bases, with 7 bases remaining between them. CDR1 is LNHDA and CDR2 is SQIVND in the germline V gene (reference sequence). CDR3 DNA: TGTGCCAGTAGTACGAGGAGCTATGGCTACACCTTC. Translating it yields CASSTRSYGYTF.

This chain connects TRBV2 to TRBJ2-3, with 7 bases identical to TRBD1. The CDR3 consists of 14 residues. Germline lookup yields CDR1 SNHLY and CDR2 FYNNEI. Unmatched junction bases numbered 6, after V lost 7 bases and J lost 2 bases. The CDR3 spells CASTGTAHTDTQYF. The CDR3 DNA reads as TGTGCCAGCACCGGGACAGCCCACACAGATACGCAGTATTTT.